This is a list of T cell receptor beta chains from one sample in a study of T cells in Graves' hyperthyroidism and ophthalmopathy. TCRdb processed the multiplex PCR reads anew with MiXCR; each CDR3 protein has one entry. The sample consists of 550,000 to 600,000 distinct CDR3 sequences, 40% to 55% of them appearing once. Sequencing was done on a sample of peripheral blood or thyroid tissue (not recorded which). Every receptor here comes from an adult woman with Graves' disease, either hyperthyroidism or ophthalmopathy (not recorded which). The CDR3 runs from the conserved cysteine through the conserved F or W. The D gene is left open where the match is weak. Clone sizes are given selectively: once, few, many, or a class where the clone is expanded.

length: 14
D: .
J: TRBJ2-1
size: few
V: TRBV25-1
DNA: TGTGCCAGCAGTCGGGCCGCGCAGTACAATGAGCAGTTCTTC
CDR3: CASSRAAQYNEQFF

length: 16
D: TRBD2
J: TRBJ2-5
size: .
V: TRBV24-1
DNA: TGTGCCACCCCCTTCACTAGCGGGAGCTCGGAAGAGACCCAGTACTTC
CDR3: CATPFTSGSSEETQYF

length: 13
D: TRBD1
J: TRBJ1-2
size: .
V: TRBV20-1
DNA: TGCAGTGCTAGGACCGGGACAGACTATGGCTACACCTTC
CDR3: CSARTGTDYGYTF

length: 15
D: TRBD1
J: TRBJ1-1
size: few
V: TRBV7-6
DNA: TGTGCCAGCAGCGTCACCGGGACAGGGTTGACTGAAGCTTTCTTT
CDR3: CASSVTGTGLTEAFF

length: 13
D: .
J: TRBJ2-5
size: .
V: TRBV11-2
DNA: TGTGCCAGCAGCTCGACCCCGAAAGAGACCCAGTACTTC
CDR3: CASSSTPKETQYF

length: 14
D: TRBD1
J: TRBJ1-6
size: few
V: TRBV20-1
DNA: TGCAGTGCTAGTCCGGGACAGCTGAATTCACCCCTCCACTTT
CDR3: CSASPGQLNSPLHF

length: 14
D: .
J: TRBJ1-4
size: many
V: TRBV7-9
DNA: TGTGCCAGCAGCTTAGGGACAGCGAATGGAAAACTGTTTTTT
CDR3: CASSLGTANGKLFF

length: 12
D: .
J: TRBJ2-5
size: many
V: TRBV20-1
DNA: TGCAGTGCCCCTCGGGTGGGGGAGACCCAGTACTTC
CDR3: CSAPRVGETQYF

length: 16
D: .
J: TRBJ2-2
size: .
V: TRBV5-4
DNA: TGTGCCAGCAGCTCCTTCTCCGGGGCAAACACCGGGGAGCTGTTTTTT
CDR3: CASSSFSGANTGELFF

length: 16
D: TRBD1
J: TRBJ1-2
size: .
V: TRBV5-1
DNA: TGCGCCAGCAGCGCCGAGACAGGGGTCGCAACCTATGGCTACACCTTC
CDR3: CASSAETGVATYGYTF

length: 13
D: .
J: TRBJ2-7
size: many
V: TRBV7-9
DNA: TGTGCCAGCAGTCCCGCGGGGCCCTACGAGCAGTACTTC
CDR3: CASSPAGPYEQYF

length: 16
D: .
J: TRBJ1-4
size: .
V: TRBV2
DNA: TGTGCCAGCAGTGAAGCGGAGCGCCAGCCTAATGAAAAACTGTTTTTT
CDR3: CASSEAERQPNEKLFF

length: 16
D: .
J: TRBJ2-7
size: many
V: TRBV27
DNA: TGTGCCAGCAGTTTAAGTTCCGCGGACAGCTCCTACGAGCAGTACTTC
CDR3: CASSLSSADSSYEQYF

length: 17
D: TRBD1
J: TRBJ1-5
size: many
V: TRBV9
DNA: TGTGCCAGCCGACGGGCCCGGGACAGGGTCGTTAATCAGCCCCAGCATTTT
CDR3: CASRRARDRVVNQPQHF

length: 19
D: TRBD1
J: TRBJ2-6
size: once
V: TRBV7-9
DNA: TGTGCCAGCAGCCCCCGAGTAATGGGCAGGGGGCCTGGGGCCAACGTCCTGACTTTC
CDR3: CASSPRVMGRGPGANVLTF

length: 14
D: .
J: TRBJ1-6
size: .
V: TRBV2
DNA: TGTGCCAGCAGGACAGGCAGCTATAATTCACCCCTCCACTTT
CDR3: CASRTGSYNSPLHF

length: 15
D: .
J: TRBJ2-3
size: .
V: TRBV5-1
DNA: TGCGCCAGCAGCCAAGGGACGGTCAACACTGATACGCAGTATTTT
CDR3: CASSQGTVNTDTQYF

length: 13
D: .
J: TRBJ1-1
size: many
V: TRBV29-1
DNA: TGCAGCGTGGTTGACAGACGGAACACTGAAGCTTTCTTT
CDR3: CSVVDRRNTEAFF

length: 12
D: .
J: TRBJ1-5
size: many
V: TRBV18
DNA: TGTGCCAGCTCAGCAGAAGATCAGCCCCAGCATTTT
CDR3: CASSAEDQPQHF

length: 16
D: .
J: TRBJ1-6
size: .
V: TRBV20-1
DNA: TGCAGTGCTAGAGATCCCAGGGGATCGACAAATTCACCCCTCCACTTT
CDR3: CSARDPRGSTNSPLHF

length: 19
D: TRBD1
J: TRBJ1-6
size: .
V: TRBV19
DNA: TGTGCCGGATCACCAGGGGACAGTCCTGGGGCCCCCCTTCGATCACCCCTCCACTTT
CDR3: CAGSPGDSPGAPLRSPLHF

length: 12
D: .
J: TRBJ1-1
size: many
V: TRBV7-9
DNA: TGTGCCAGCAGCTTATTAGGTGGTGAAGCTTTCTTT
CDR3: CASSLLGGEAFF

length: 17
D: TRBD2
J: TRBJ2-7
size: .
V: TRBV5-1
DNA: TGCGCCAGCAGCTTGGTTGCTAGCGGGGCCAGCTCCTACGAGCAGTACTTC
CDR3: CASSLVASGASSYEQYF

length: 17
D: TRBD2
J: TRBJ2-6
size: .
V: TRBV24-1
DNA: TGTGCCAGCAGCTTAGCTAGCGGGGGCTCTGGGGCCAACGTCCTGACTTTC
CDR3: CASSLASGGSGANVLTF

length: 14
D: TRBD1
J: TRBJ2-7
size: many
V: TRBV6-5
DNA: TGTGCCAGCAGTAGGCAGGGGGCCAGCTACGAGCAGTACTTC
CDR3: CASSRQGASYEQYF

length: 16
D: .
J: TRBJ1-3
size: many
V: TRBV7-2
DNA: TGTGCCAGCAGCTTAGCCCCCCCAGCCTCTGGAAACACCATATATTTT
CDR3: CASSLAPPASGNTIYF

length: 16
D: .
J: TRBJ2-2
size: .
V: TRBV9
DNA: TGTGCCAGCAGCTTAGGCGGACTGTTAAACACCGGGGAGCTGTTTTTT
CDR3: CASSLGGLLNTGELFF

length: 17
D: TRBD1
J: TRBJ2-3
size: .
V: TRBV7-3
DNA: TGTGCCAGCAGCTTGAGACAGGGCCAGAGGGATGGAGACACGCAGTATTTT
CDR3: CASSLRQGQRDGDTQYF

length: 16
D: TRBD1
J: TRBJ1-3
size: many
V: TRBV6-1
DNA: TGTGCCAGCAGTGACCGGGACAGGGAGTCTAGAAACACCATATATTTT
CDR3: CASSDRDRESRNTIYF

length: 13
D: TRBD1
J: TRBJ1-2
size: .
V: TRBV5-1
DNA: TGCGCCAGCAGCGCGGACAGGGGAGACGGCTACACCTTC
CDR3: CASSADRGDGYTF

length: 14
D: TRBD1
J: TRBJ2-5
size: many
V: TRBV11-2
DNA: TGTGCCAGCAGACTCCCGGGGGACAGGGGGACCCAGTACTTC
CDR3: CASRLPGDRGTQYF

length: 12
D: TRBD1
J: TRBJ1-1
size: few
V: TRBV9
DNA: TGTGCCAGCAGCGCGACAGGGACTGAAGCTTTCTTT
CDR3: CASSATGTEAFF

length: 15
D: .
J: TRBJ1-2
size: .
V: TRBV6-5
DNA: TGTGCCAGCAGCCTCCACGGGCGTCCCTCCGCGGGCTACACCTTC
CDR3: CASSLHGRPSAGYTF

length: 14
D: .
J: TRBJ2-7
size: many
V: TRBV7-8
DNA: TGTGCCAGCAGCACCCGGGACCCTTCCTACGAGCAGTACTTC
CDR3: CASSTRDPSYEQYF

length: 15
D: .
J: TRBJ1-5
size: once
V: TRBV7-9
DNA: TGTGCCAGCAGCCCGTGGGTAGGGGGGAATCAGCCCCAGCATTTT
CDR3: CASSPWVGGNQPQHF

length: 12
D: .
J: TRBJ2-5
size: .
V: TRBV10-3
DNA: TGTGCCATCAAGGGGGATCGGGAGACCCAGTACTTC
CDR3: CAIKGDRETQYF

length: 12
D: .
J: TRBJ1-6
size: many
V: TRBV7-9
DNA: TGTGCCAGCAGCTTGGATAATTCACCCCTCCACTTT
CDR3: CASSLDNSPLHF

length: 14
D: .
J: TRBJ1-1
size: many
V: TRBV6-2/TRBV6-3
DNA: TGTGCCAGCAGTTACGATGGGGAAAACACTGAAGCTTTCTTT
CDR3: CASSYDGENTEAFF

length: 13
D: .
J: TRBJ1-2
size: .
V: TRBV20-1
DNA: TGCAGTGCTAAGCTGGACAGCCGCTATGGCTACACCTTC
CDR3: CSAKLDSRYGYTF

length: 13
D: .
J: TRBJ1-1
size: .
V: TRBV15
DNA: TGTGCCACCAGCAGAGATCCTCAGGGCGGCTCTTTCTTT
CDR3: CATSRDPQGGSFF

length: 13
D: .
J: TRBJ2-5
size: once
V: TRBV29-1
DNA: TGCAGCGTTGACTGGGGGGGCGATGAGACCCAGTACTTC
CDR3: CSVDWGGDETQYF

length: 15
D: .
J: TRBJ2-5
size: .
V: TRBV10-3
DNA: TGTGCCATCAGTGAGGAGGGGACACCGCGAGAGACCCAGTACTTC
CDR3: CAISEEGTPRETQYF

length: 17
D: .
J: TRBJ1-4
size: many
V: TRBV19
DNA: TGTGCCAGTAGTCCTGAAGCTAATTATGGAGCTAATGAAAAACTGTTTTTT
CDR3: CASSPEANYGANEKLFF

length: 15
D: .
J: TRBJ1-4
size: .
V: TRBV28
DNA: TGTGCCAGCCAAACGCTCGCAGGGACACATGAAAAACTGTTTTTT
CDR3: CASQTLAGTHEKLFF

length: 12
D: TRBD2
J: TRBJ2-7
size: .
V: TRBV30
DNA: TGTGCCGGCGGGAGGGTCTCCTACGAGCAGTACTTC
CDR3: CAGGRVSYEQYF

length: 16
D: TRBD1
J: TRBJ2-7
size: many
V: TRBV15
DNA: TGTGCCACCAGCAGAGATAGGGGGACAGCGTCCTACGAGCAGTACTTC
CDR3: CATSRDRGTASYEQYF

length: 15
D: TRBD1
J: TRBJ2-5
size: .
V: TRBV5-1
DNA: TGCGCCAGCAGCTTGACAGGGGGCGATAGTCAGCCCCAGTACTTC
CDR3: CASSLTGGDSQPQYF

length: 11
D: .
J: TRBJ1-1
size: many
V: TRBV27
DNA: TGTGCCAGCAGTTTTTTTGGTGCAACTTTCTTT
CDR3: CASSFFGATFF

length: 15
D: .
J: TRBJ1-1
size: many
V: TRBV7-8
DNA: TGTGCCAGCGAAACGTGGGGCCTGATTACCACTGAAGCTTTCTTT
CDR3: CASETWGLITTEAFF